The clone carrying this T cell receptor beta chain was recorded at least ten times. The antigen remains unidentified. Unique molecular identifiers were used in preparing the TCRbeta library. TCRdb processed the PCR reads anew with MiXCR; each CDR3 protein has one entry. The table lists about 460,000 distinct CDR3 sequences, under 12% of them singletons. Germline V lookup: CDR1 ENHRY, CDR2 SYGVKD. The J segment lost 0 bases and the V segment lost 5 bases, leaving 9 bases of the junction unmatched. The CDR3 loop spans 18 amino acids. This sample was taken from a study of T-cell reconstitution after alpha-beta-depleted transplantation in children. Study findings and constraints: Two months or so post-transplant, alpha-beta T cells reportedly derived from several hundred expanded graft clones.

The material was PBMCs, obtained before TCRalphabeta/CD19-depleted stem cell transplant. This clonotype was sampled from a child aged 2 to 15 with inherited bone marrow failure, due to receive a stem cell transplant. This chain links TRBV10-3 with TRBJ2-4; 11 bases are shared with TRBD2. The CDR3 coding sequence is TGTGCCATCAGTCCGGGACTAGCGGTGGGGCTAGCCAAAAACATTCAGTACTTC. Its protein product is CAISPGLAVGLAKNIQYF.